The 25 T cell receptor beta chains in this list originate from one sample, sequenced in a study of human T cells and chemical hapten exposure. TCRdb analysed the RACE reads with MiXCR anew, one entry per CDR3 protein. The sample lists about 400,000 distinct CDR3 sequences; under 6.5% were seen once. Time point given: patch test 2, 6 weeks after DPC sensitization. Noted treatment: therapeutic diphenylcyclopropenone sensitization with weekly scalp DPC. Source: whole blood, taken in connection with sensitization to the hapten diphenylcyclopropenone (DPC). Receptors originate from a woman aged 18-35 years with alopecia areata. Some clones in this sample may be carry-over from other donors' samples.

The chain couples TRBV20-1 to TRBJ2-1; 11 bases are shared with TRBD2. Germline CDR1 DFQATT, CDR2 SNEGSKA (reference sequence). This CDR3 spans 16 amino acids. J gave up 5 bases and V 5 bases, and 11 bases lay outside the gene matches. CDR3 bases: TGCAGTGCTCTCGGACTAGCGGGTTTATGGGACAATGAGCAGTTCTTC. The encoded protein is CSALGLAGLWDNEQFF.

CDR3 sequence reads: CASSEFGGSNQPQHF. The DNA for the CDR3 is TGTGCCAGCAGTGAGTTCGGCGGTAGCAATCAGCCCCAGCATTTT. J is TRBJ1-5 and V is TRBV6-1; D is unresolved. The V gene lost 3 bases and the J gene lost 0 bases, with 9 bases spanning the gap. The CDR3 consists of 15 residues. CDR1 is MNHNS and CDR2 is SASEGT in the germline V gene.

The V gene is TRBV9, the J gene TRBJ2-1; D might be TRBD1 (6 bases). CDR3 length equals 17 residues. Germline CDR1 is SGDLS and CDR2 is YYNGEE. Trimming removed 3 bases from V and 5 bases from J, with 21 bases in between. The CDR3 DNA sequence: TGTGCCAGCAGCGCCCCCAGGGGCGGGTTGCCCAACAATGAGCAGTTCTTC. As protein: CASSAPRGGLPNNEQFF.

This clonotype was observed a few times. The chain links TRBV2 to TRBJ1-5; 7 bases line up with TRBD1. Germline CDR1 SNHLY, CDR2 FYNNEI. The J segment lost 6 bases and the V segment lost 3 bases, leaving 2 bases of the junction unmatched. CDR3 size: 13 residues. The CDR3 reads CASSDRGIQPQHF. CDR3 DNA: TGTGCCAGCAGTGACAGGGGGATTCAGCCCCAGCATTTT.

This clonotype was counted ten times or more. The chain is built from TRBV5-5 and TRBJ1-2; no definite D call. CDR1 and CDR2 (germline): SGHKS, YYEKEE (reference sequence). CDR3 length: 13 residues. Trimming shortened V by 5 bases and J by 4 bases, and 12 bases separated the two germline ends. The CDR3: CASSSITPYGYTF. As DNA, the CDR3 is TGTGCCAGCAGTTCTATTACTCCCTATGGCTACACCTTC.

In its sample, this clonotype was seen a few times. V usage is TRBV20-1 and J usage is TRBJ2-1; D may be TRBD2 (5 bases). The CDR3 covers 12 residues. CDR1 is DFQATT, CDR2 SNEGSKA, per germline (reference sequence). V was shortened by 4 bases and J by 10 bases, with 14 bases between the two germline ends. DNA of the CDR3: TGCAGTGCTATGAGGGCGGAAGGGGAGCAGTTCTTC. Translated, it gives CSAMRAEGEQFF.

This clonotype has just a few counts. This rearrangement joins TRBV11-1 to TRBJ2-2; D may be TRBD2 (5 bases). In germline, CDR1 is SGHAT, CDR2 FQDESV (reference sequence). V shed 4 bases and J shed 6 bases, with 15 bases lying between them. This CDR3 contains 15 residues. Here the CDR3 DNA reads TGTGCCAGCAGCTCCGCACGGGGTTTGCCCGGGGAGCTGTTTTTT. It encodes CASSSARGLPGELFF.

This clonotype was detected ten times or more. The chain has TRBV21-1 and TRBJ1-5. TRBV21-1 represents a pseudogene. This CDR3 is 14 amino acids long. The CDR3 spells CASSNLTPWEPQHF. The CDR3 DNA is TGTGCCAGCAGCAATTTGACGCCTTGGGAGCCCCAGCATTTT.

In its sample, this clonotype was seen many times. The chain carries TRBV20-1 and TRBJ1-1; 9 bases match TRBD1. CDR1 and CDR2 (germline): DFQATT, SNEGSKA (reference sequence). With 5 bases clipped from V and 9 bases from J, the junction kept 4 bases outside the gene matches. The CDR3 runs to 11 residues. CDR3 sequence: CSAPGQGKAFF. The CDR3 nucleotides are TGCAGTGCTCCCGGACAGGGGAAAGCTTTCTTT.

This chain uses TRBV28 with TRBJ1-2; D gene unclear. The CDR3 length is 12 residues. Germline V gene data show CDR1 as MDHEN and CDR2 as SYDVKM. V shed 10 bases and J shed 3 bases, with 12 bases lying between them. CDR3 DNA sequence: TGTGCCACCCAAGCCCGGGACTATGGCTACACCTTC. It codes for CATQARDYGYTF.

The rearrangement joins TRBV7-2 to TRBJ1-5; 9 positions agree with TRBD1. Trimming cost V 5 bases and J 2 bases; bases outside gene matches: 7. The germline CDR1 and CDR2 sequences are SGHTA and FQGNSA. The CDR3 loop spans 16 amino acids. CDR3 sequence: CASSITGGAGNQPQHF. DNA of the CDR3: TGTGCCAGCAGCATCACAGGGGGCGCCGGCAATCAGCCCCAGCATTTT.

This clonotype was observed many times. V and J are TRBV28 and TRBJ2-5; 8 bases map to TRBD1. The CDR3 sequence is 15 residues long. V trimming: 7 bases; J trimming: 0 bases; junction bases outside the gene matches: 7. The V gene's germline CDR1 is MDHEN and CDR2 SYDVKM. The CDR3 region is CASKLGQADQETQYF. For the CDR3, the DNA is TGTGCCAGCAAATTGGGACAGGCGGACCAAGAGACCCAGTACTTC.

This clonotype was seen a handful of times. The chain is built from TRBV5-6 and TRBJ2-3; no clear D gene. CDR1 is SGHDT, CDR2 YYEEEE, per germline. V shed 4 bases and J shed 5 bases, with 11 bases lying between them. The CDR3 is made up of 13 amino acids. CDR3 DNA sequence: TGTGCCAGCAGCGAGGAGAGACTAGATACGCAGTATTTT. Its protein product is CASSEERLDTQYF.

This clonotype was seen a few times. J is TRBJ2-1 and V is TRBV6-4; 9 nucleotides match TRBD1. With V trimmed by 8 bases and J by 2 bases, 7 bases remained unmatched. Germline CDR1 reads MRHNA; CDR2 reads SNTAGT. The CDR3 has 15 residues. The CDR3 DNA is TGTGCCAGCTCCAAAGGGACAGGGCCCTACAATGAGCAGTTCTTC. Amino acids: CASSKGTGPYNEQFF.

This clonotype was detected a few times. The V call is TRBV7-3, the J call TRBJ2-1; D is unclear. V lost 4 bases and J 5 bases, leaving 9 bases between the germline ends. Looked up from germline, CDR1 is SGHTA and CDR2 is FQGTGA. This CDR3 contains 13 residues. CDR3 protein: CASSSGRDNEQFF. CDR3 bases: TGTGCCAGCAGCTCCGGCCGCGACAATGAGCAGTTCTTC.

Many counts were recorded for this clonotype. The gene calls are TRBV7-6 and TRBJ2-7, with 8 bases aligning to TRBD2. The trim removed 6 bases at V and 0 bases at J, leaving 4 bases unmatched. This CDR3 region has 14 residues. The V gene's germline CDR1 is SGHVS and CDR2 FNYEAQ. CDR3 loop: CASRDGTSSYEQYF. CDR3 sequence (DNA): TGTGCCAGCAGGGACGGGACTAGCTCCTACGAGCAGTACTTC.

This clonotype was detected only a few times. The chain employs TRBV27 and TRBJ1-1; 8 bases align to TRBD1. The CDR3 is 15 amino acids. J was trimmed by 5 bases and V by 7 bases; bases with no gene match: 12. CDR1 and CDR2 from the germline V gene are MNHEY and SMNVEV (reference sequence). This CDR3 is CASTPNGQGGTEAFF. The CDR3 region has the DNA TGTGCCAGCACCCCAAACGGACAGGGAGGGACTGAAGCTTTCTTT.

The chain employs TRBV18 and TRBJ2-1; TRBD2 matches 7 bases. Germline trimming cut 2 bases from V and 0 bases from J; bases unmatched to any gene: 4. This CDR3 contains 16 residues. Germline-derived CDR1 and CDR2 are KGHSH and LQKENI. The CDR3 bases are TGTGCCAGCTCACCAGGAGCGGGAAGCTCCTACAATGAGCAGTTCTTC. Translating it yields CASSPGAGSSYNEQFF.

In its sample, this clonotype was seen many times. The chain recombines TRBV28 with TRBJ1-5; 7 bases match TRBD1. Germline CDR1 and CDR2: MDHEN and SYDVKM. This CDR3 has 17 amino acids. The ends lost 5 bases at V and 4 bases at J; junction bases unmatched: 14. CDR3 region: CASSPIAEDRYNQPQHF. As DNA, the CDR3 is TGTGCCAGCAGTCCCATCGCTGAGGACAGGTATAATCAGCCCCAGCATTTT.

This clonotype was recorded a few times. The chain has TRBV7-2 and TRBJ1-1, with TRBD1 matching 7 bases. The CDR3 extends over 19 amino acids. With 1 base clipped from V and 0 bases from J, the junction kept 14 bases outside the gene matches. The V gene's germline CDR1 is SGHTA and CDR2 FQGNSA. The DNA of the CDR3 is TGTGCCAGCAGCTTAGTCGGACAGGCACTCTATTTTTTGAACACTGAAGCTTTCTTT. This gives the protein CASSLVGQALYFLNTEAFF.

The J gene is TRBJ2-5, the V gene TRBV7-9; no reliable D call. Germline V gene sequence: CDR1 SEHNR, CDR2 FQNEAQ (reference sequence). The germline V and J ends were trimmed by 4 bases and 5 bases, with 11 bases remaining between them. This CDR3 is 13 amino acids long. The CDR3 DNA reads as TGTGCCAGCAGCTCCCTCGTGGGCGAGACCCAGTACTTC. Its protein is CASSSLVGETQYF.

This clonotype was detected ten times or more. This chain connects TRBV4-3 to TRBJ2-3; TRBD2 matches 7 bases. The V gene's germline CDR1 is LGHNA and CDR2 YSLEER. V dropped 0 bases and J dropped 5; count of bases not matched to a gene: 8. There are 16 residues in the CDR3. Here the CDR3 reads CASSQDLQRGKDTQYF. CDR3 sequence (DNA): TGCGCCAGCAGCCAAGATCTCCAGCGGGGAAAAGATACGCAGTATTTT.

This clonotype was picked up a small number of times. V gene TRBV18 combines with J gene TRBJ2-5; D not resolved. The V and J ends lost 0 bases and 5 bases respectively, with 7 bases between them. CDR3 size: 13 residues. Germline CDR1 is KGHSH and CDR2 is LQKENI. CDR3 bases: TGTGCCAGCTCACCACCACCTGGGGAGACCCAGTACTTC. Translated, it gives CASSPPPGETQYF.

The chain carries TRBV11-2 and TRBJ2-7; D is possibly TRBD1 or TRBD2 (6 bases each). The CDR3 totals 15 residues. Between the trimmed V and J ends, which lost 5 bases and 0 bases, there was a span of 14 bases. The germline V gene encodes CDR1 SGHAT and CDR2 FQNNGV. CDR3 residues: CASSRGDGDSYEQYF. In DNA form, the CDR3 reads TGTGCCAGCAGCAGGGGGGACGGTGACTCCTACGAGCAGTACTTC.

The V call is TRBV28, the J call TRBJ1-1; D unclear. Germline CDR1 MDHEN, CDR2 SYDVKM. With 5 bases removed from V and 8 bases from J, the gap between germline ends came to 21 bases. The CDR3 spans 15 residues. The CDR3 here is CASSPTSGTRKEAFF. In DNA form, the CDR3 reads TGTGCCAGCAGTCCCACCTCGGGAACGAGGAAGGAAGCTTTCTTT.